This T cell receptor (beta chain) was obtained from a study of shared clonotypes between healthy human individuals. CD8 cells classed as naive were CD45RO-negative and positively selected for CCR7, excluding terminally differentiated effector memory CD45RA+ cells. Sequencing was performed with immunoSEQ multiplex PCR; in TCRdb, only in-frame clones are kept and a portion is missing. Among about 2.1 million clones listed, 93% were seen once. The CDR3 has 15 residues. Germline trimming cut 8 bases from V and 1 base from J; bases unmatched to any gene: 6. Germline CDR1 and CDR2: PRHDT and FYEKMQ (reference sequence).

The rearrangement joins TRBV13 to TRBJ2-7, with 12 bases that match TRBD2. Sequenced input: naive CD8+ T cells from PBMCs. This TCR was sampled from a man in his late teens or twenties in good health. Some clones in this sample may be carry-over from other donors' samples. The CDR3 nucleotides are TGTGCCAGCCGGGGACTAGCGGGCCGTTCCTACGAGCAGTACTTC. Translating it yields CASRGLAGRSYEQYF. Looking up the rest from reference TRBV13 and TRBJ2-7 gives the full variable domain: AAGVIQSPRHLIKEKRETATLKCYPIPRHDTVYWYQQGPGQDPQFLISFYEKMQSDKGSIPDRFSAQQFSDYHSELNMSSLELGDSALYFCASRGLAGRSYEQYFGPGTRLTVT.